The T cell receptor beta chain under discussion was sequenced for a study of monozygotic twins with cystic fibrosis. The wider study: With about 16 PCR cycles, barcoded libraries came from about 2.9 micrograms of fragmented DNA.

Trimming took 2 bases from V and 4 from J; bases not matched to a gene: 4. CDR3 length: 16 residues. Germline CDR1 is KGHSH and CDR2 is LQKENI. Sequencing was performed with immunoSEQ multiplex PCR; in TCRdb, only in-frame clones are kept and a portion is missing. The sample shows fewer than 1,300 clones, just over 90% of them seen only once. Of note for this clone: Its antigen is not known.

Notes on the study in general: Median Simpson clonality of approximately 0.0091 suggested naive T cells predominated. In 13 of 16 pairs, V gene usage was closest to the co-twin's.

The chain employs TRBV18 and TRBJ2-1, with 11 positions matching TRBD2. Sequenced material: blood. This TCR derives from a boy aged 5-17 years with cystic fibrosis. The chain's CDR3 is CASSPTSGSTYNEQFF. In nucleotides, the CDR3 is TGTGCCAGCTCACCAACTAGCGGGAGTACATACAATGAGCAGTTCTTC. The full variable domain, completed using reference TRBV18 and TRBJ2-1, is NAGVMQNPRHLVRRRGQEARLRCSPMKGHSHVYWYRQLPEEGLKFMVYLQKENIIDESGMPKERFSAEFPKEGPSILRIQQVVRGDSAAYFCASSPTSGSTYNEQFFGPGTRLTVL.